This T cell receptor (beta chain) was captured by sequencing in a study of OX40 agonist ivuxolimab in advanced cancers. Study background: Ivuxolimab is a fully human IgG2 antibody that activates OX40 (CD134). Findings and caveats of the study: Expanded peripheral T-cell antigen specificity went undetermined. By week 6 at 0.1 to 3.0 mg/kg, blood CD4+ and CD8+ T cells had expanded clonally.

Some clones are missing from TCRdb's copy, which holds only in-frame ones; the method was immunoSEQ multiplex PCR. The sample has more than 55,000 clones; around 90% are singletons. A few counts support this clone. Its target is unknown. The source material was CD4+ or CD8+ T cells sorted from blood, sampled in a trial of the OX40 agonist ivuxolimab. This sequence originates from an adult with an advanced solid tumor such as melanoma, head and neck, liver or kidney cancer.

CDR3 sequence: CASSRTPLNTEAFF. The CDR3 DNA is TGTGCCAGCAGCCGGACTCCCCTGAACACTGAAGCTTTCTTT. The rearrangement joins TRBV7-9 to TRBJ1-1; D uncertain. Germline-derived CDR1 and CDR2 are SEHNR and FQNEAQ (reference sequence). The CDR3 has 14 amino acids. V was shortened by 5 bases and J by 0 bases, with 10 bases between the two germline ends.